Shown below are 11 T cell receptor beta chains from a single sample sequenced in a study of blood T cell repertoires in COVID-19. Only in-frame clones appear in the TCRdb table, and some are missing; sequencing was by immunoSEQ multiplex PCR. The sample has a few hundred thousand clones, 75% to 90% seen once. Sequenced material: peripheral blood. The receptors were sampled from a woman aged 55-75 years with acute or convalescent COVID-19.

This rearrangement joins TRBV12-3 or TRBV12-4 to TRBJ1-1, with unresolved D. V was cut by 0 bases and J by 7 bases, with 9 bases left in between. The length of the CDR3 is 13 residues. CDR3 loop: CASSLAGFGEAFF. DNA for the CDR3: TGTGCCAGCAGTTTAGCCGGGTTTGGTGAAGCTTTCTTT.

The chain uses TRBV10-3 and TRBJ1-2, with TRBD1 identical over 8 bases. The CDR3 covers 17 residues. Germline V gene sequence: CDR1 ENHRY, CDR2 SYGVKD. Unmatched junction bases numbered 8, after V lost 0 bases and J lost 2 bases. The CDR3 bases are TGTGCCATCAGTGAGTCGACCTGGACAGGGAAGAACTATGGCTACACCTTC. Protein: CAISESTWTGKNYGYTF.

Concerning this clone itself: Other DNA sequences from this sample encode an identical CDR3 as well. J is TRBJ1-6 and V is TRBV2; 9 positions agree with TRBD1. The CDR3 has 14 residues. Germline values: CDR1 SNHLY, CDR2 FYNNEI. V gave up 6 bases and J gave up 7 bases; unmatched junction bases: 4. This CDR3 is CASRVDRGNSPLHF. As DNA, the CDR3 is TGTGCCAGCAGAGTGGACAGGGGCAATTCACCCCTCCACTTT.

This clone appeared a few times. The rearrangement joins TRBV18 to TRBJ1-5, with TRBD1 identical over 8 bases. The CDR3 is 14 amino acids. The J segment lost 7 bases and the V segment lost 6 bases, leaving 8 bases of the junction unmatched. The germline CDR1 and CDR2 sequences are KGHSH and LQKENI. The CDR3 protein is CASSFGQGEQPQHF. The CDR3 DNA follows: TGTGCCAGCTCTTTCGGACAGGGAGAACAGCCCCAGCATTTT.

This clone was counted a few times. The CDR3 here is CASSQAIGAPSGPSYEQYF. The CDR3 region has the DNA TGCGCCAGCAGCCAAGCAATCGGGGCGCCCAGCGGGCCCTCCTACGAGCAGTACTTC. The chain has TRBV4-1 and TRBJ2-7, with a tentative D call TRBD2 (6 bases). Germline CDR1 is MGHRA and CDR2 is YSYEKL. Trimming shortened V by 1 base and J by 0 bases, and 22 bases separated the two germline ends. The CDR3 covers 19 residues.

The V call is TRBV9, the J call TRBJ2-2; no clear D gene. V shed 6 bases and J shed 4 bases, with 10 bases lying between them. Germline V gives CDR1 SGDLS, CDR2 YYNGEE. This CDR3 has 13 amino acids. The CDR3 reads CASTFHGTGELFF. In nucleotides, the CDR3 is TGTGCCAGCACGTTTCACGGCACCGGGGAGCTGTTTTTT.

The chain combines TRBV29-1 with TRBJ1-5; 9 bases line up with TRBD1. The CDR3 covers 13 residues. The J segment lost 4 bases and the V segment lost 4 bases, leaving 2 bases of the junction unmatched. Germline V CDR1 and CDR2: SQVTM, ANQGSEA. CDR3: CSVVDRGNQPQHF. The CDR3 nucleotides are TGCAGCGTTGTGGACAGGGGTAATCAGCCCCAGCATTTT.

With regard to this clone: This same CDR3 is encoded by further DNA sequences in the sample. The rearrangement links TRBV28 to TRBJ2-7; 7 positions agree with TRBD2. Trimming took 7 bases from V and 3 from J; bases not matched to a gene: 3. The CDR3 length is 12 residues. Germline loops: CDR1 MDHEN, CDR2 SYDVKM. The CDR3 nucleotides are TGTGCCAGCACAGCGGGGCTCTACGAGCAGTACTTC. Residues: CASTAGLYEQYF.

V and J are TRBV12-3 or TRBV12-4 and TRBJ1-2; D unclear. V lost 3 bases and J 8 bases, leaving 13 bases between the germline ends. The CDR3 is 13 residues long. The CDR3 spells CASSFRVGEGYTF. The CDR3 region has the DNA TGTGCCAGCAGTTTTAGGGTTGGGGAGGGCTACACCTTC.

In regard to this clone: Other DNA sequences of this sample code for an identical CDR3. The chain couples TRBV18 to TRBJ1-1; tentative D call: TRBD1 (6 bases). Germline V gives CDR1 KGHSH, CDR2 LQKENI. This CDR3 is built from 14 residues. Trimming stripped 1 base from V and 1 base from J, with 7 bases between. CDR3: CASSPRGGNTEAFF. The CDR3 DNA reads TGTGCCAGCTCACCACGAGGGGGGAACACTGAAGCTTTCTTT.

In its sample, this clone was seen a few times. The chain carries TRBV3-1 (or the pseudogene TRBV3-2) and TRBJ2-7; weak D call: TRBD2 (6 bases). The CDR3 is made up of 17 amino acids. V lost 4 bases to trimming and J lost 0 bases, with 19 bases between them. Germline-derived CDR1 and CDR2 are LGHDT and YNNKEL (reference sequence). CDR3 in amino acids: CASSPFSTGTFSYEQYF. The CDR3 DNA reads as TGTGCCAGCAGCCCTTTCTCCACGGGGACTTTCTCCTACGAGCAGTACTTC.